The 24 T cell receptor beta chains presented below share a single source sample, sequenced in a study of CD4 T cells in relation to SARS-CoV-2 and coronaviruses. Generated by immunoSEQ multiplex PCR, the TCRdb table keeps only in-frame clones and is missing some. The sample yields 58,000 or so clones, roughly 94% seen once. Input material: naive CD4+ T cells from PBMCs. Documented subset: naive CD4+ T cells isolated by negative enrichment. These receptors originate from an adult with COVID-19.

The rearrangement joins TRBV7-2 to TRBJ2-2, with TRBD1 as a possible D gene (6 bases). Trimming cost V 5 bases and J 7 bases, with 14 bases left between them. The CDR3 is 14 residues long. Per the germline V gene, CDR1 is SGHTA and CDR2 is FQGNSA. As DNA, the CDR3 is TGTGCCAGCAGCCAACAGGGAATCCACGGGGAGCTGTTTTTT. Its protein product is CASSQQGIHGELFF.

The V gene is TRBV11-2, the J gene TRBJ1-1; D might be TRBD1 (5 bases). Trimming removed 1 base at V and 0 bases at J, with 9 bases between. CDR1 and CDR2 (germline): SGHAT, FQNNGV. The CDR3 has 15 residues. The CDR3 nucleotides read TGTGCCAGCAGCTTAGGCGGGGGTATGAACACTGAAGCTTTCTTT. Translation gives CASSLGGGMNTEAFF.

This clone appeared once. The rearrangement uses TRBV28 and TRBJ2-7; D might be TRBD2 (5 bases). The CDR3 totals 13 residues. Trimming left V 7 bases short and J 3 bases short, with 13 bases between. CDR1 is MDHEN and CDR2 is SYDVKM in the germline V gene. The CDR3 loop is CASTLGGSYEQYF. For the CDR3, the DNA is TGTGCCAGCACCCTCGGAGGCAGCTACGAGCAGTACTTC.

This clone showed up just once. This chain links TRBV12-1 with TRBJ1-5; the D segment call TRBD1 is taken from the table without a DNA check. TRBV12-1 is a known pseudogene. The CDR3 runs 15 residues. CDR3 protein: CASSRLGQRLFPQHF. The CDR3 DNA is TGTGCCAGCAGCAGACTGGGACAGCGCTTGTTCCCCCAGCATTTT.

The CDR3 sequence: CATSRSTEFGITIYF. The CDR3 bases are TGTGCCACCAGCAGGTCGACCGAGTTCGGGATCACCATATATTTT. This chain joins TRBV15 and TRBJ1-3; D remains unclear. This CDR3 is 15 amino acids long. In germline, CDR1 is LNHNV, CDR2 YYDKDF (reference sequence). V was pared by 3 bases and J by 9 bases, with 18 bases between. Variable domain in full (rest from reference TRBV15 and TRBJ1-3): DAMVIQNPRYQVTQFGKPVTLSCSQTLNHNVMYWYQQKSSQAPKLLFHYYDKDFNNEADTPDNFQSRRPNTSFCFLDIRSPGLGDTAMYLCATSRSTEFGITIYFGEGSWLTVV.

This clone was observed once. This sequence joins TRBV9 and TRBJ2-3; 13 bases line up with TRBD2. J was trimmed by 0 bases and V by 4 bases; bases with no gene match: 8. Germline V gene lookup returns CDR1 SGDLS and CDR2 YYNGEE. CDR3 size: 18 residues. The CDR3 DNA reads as TGTGCCAGCAGCCCCAGGACTAGCGGGAGTGGGAGCACAGATACGCAGTATTTT. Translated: CASSPRTSGSGSTDTQYF.

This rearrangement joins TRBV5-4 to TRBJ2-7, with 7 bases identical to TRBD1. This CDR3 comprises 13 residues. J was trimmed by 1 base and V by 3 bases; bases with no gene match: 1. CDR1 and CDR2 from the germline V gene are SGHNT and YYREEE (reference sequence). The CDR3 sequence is CASSWDRSYEQYF. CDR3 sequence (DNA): TGTGCCAGCAGCTGGGACAGATCCTACGAGCAGTACTTC.

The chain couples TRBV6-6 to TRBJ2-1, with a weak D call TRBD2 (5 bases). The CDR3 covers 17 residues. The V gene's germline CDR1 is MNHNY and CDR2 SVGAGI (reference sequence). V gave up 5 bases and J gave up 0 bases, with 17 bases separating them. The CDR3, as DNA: TGTGCCAGCAGTCAGTCGGGCGGGTGGAGCTCCTACAATGAGCAGTTCTTC. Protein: CASSQSGGWSSYNEQFF.

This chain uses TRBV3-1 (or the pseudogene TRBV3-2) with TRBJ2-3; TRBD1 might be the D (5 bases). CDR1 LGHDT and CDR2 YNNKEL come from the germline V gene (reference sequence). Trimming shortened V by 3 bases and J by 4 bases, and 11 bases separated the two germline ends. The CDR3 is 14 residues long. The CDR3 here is CASSQAGIADTQYF. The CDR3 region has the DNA TGTGCCAGCAGCCAGGCAGGGATCGCAGATACGCAGTATTTT.

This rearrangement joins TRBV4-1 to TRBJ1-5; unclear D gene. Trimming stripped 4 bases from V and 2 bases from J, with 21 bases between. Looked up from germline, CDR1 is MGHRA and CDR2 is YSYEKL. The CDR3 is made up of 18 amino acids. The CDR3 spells CASSPGKLGLEGNQPQHF. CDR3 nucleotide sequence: TGCGCCAGCAGCCCGGGAAAGTTGGGCCTGGAGGGCAATCAGCCCCAGCATTTT.

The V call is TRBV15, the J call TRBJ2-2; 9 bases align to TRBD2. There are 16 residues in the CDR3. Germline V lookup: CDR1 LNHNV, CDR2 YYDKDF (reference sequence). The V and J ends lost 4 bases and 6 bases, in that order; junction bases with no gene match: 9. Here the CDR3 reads CATSKSVAGESGELFF. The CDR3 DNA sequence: TGTGCCACCAGCAAATCGGTAGCGGGAGAATCCGGGGAGCTGTTTTTT.

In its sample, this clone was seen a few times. CDR3 amino acids: CASSQGSGEKKGYEQYF. CDR3 nucleotide sequence: TGCGCCAGCAGCCAAGGCTCTGGGGAGAAGAAGGGCTACGAGCAGTACTTC. This chain connects TRBV4-1 to TRBJ2-7; tentatively, D is TRBD2 (5 bases). The CDR3 contains 17 residues. Germline V lookup: CDR1 MGHRA, CDR2 YSYEKL. The ends were cut back, 1 base at V and 3 bases at J, with 19 bases in the middle.

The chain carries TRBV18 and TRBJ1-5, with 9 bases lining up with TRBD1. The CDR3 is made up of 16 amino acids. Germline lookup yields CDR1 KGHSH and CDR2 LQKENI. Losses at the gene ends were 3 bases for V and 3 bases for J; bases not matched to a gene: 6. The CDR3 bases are TGTGCCAGCTCACCGCAGGGACAGGGCCTCAATCAGCCCCAGCATTTT. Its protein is CASSPQGQGLNQPQHF.

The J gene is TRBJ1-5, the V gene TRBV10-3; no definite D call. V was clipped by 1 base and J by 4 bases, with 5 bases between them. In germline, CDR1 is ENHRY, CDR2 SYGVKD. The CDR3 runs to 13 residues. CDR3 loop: CAISEFINQPQHF. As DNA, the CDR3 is TGTGCCATCAGTGAGTTTATTAATCAGCCCCAGCATTTT.

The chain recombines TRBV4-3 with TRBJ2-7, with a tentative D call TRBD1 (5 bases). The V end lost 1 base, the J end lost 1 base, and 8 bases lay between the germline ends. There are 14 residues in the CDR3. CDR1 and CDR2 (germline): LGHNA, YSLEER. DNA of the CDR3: TGCGCCAGCAGCCAAGCGACAGAGTCCTACGAGCAGTACTTC. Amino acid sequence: CASSQATESYEQYF.

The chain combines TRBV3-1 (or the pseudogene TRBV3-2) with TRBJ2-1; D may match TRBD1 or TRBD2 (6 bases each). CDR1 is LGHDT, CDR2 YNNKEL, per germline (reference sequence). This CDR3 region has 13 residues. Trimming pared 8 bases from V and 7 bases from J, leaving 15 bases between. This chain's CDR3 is CASGLRRGNEQFF. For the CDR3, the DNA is TGTGCCAGCGGTCTGCGGAGGGGGAATGAGCAGTTCTTC.

CDR3 bases: TGTGCCAGTTTGACAGGGAGTGGGACTGAAGCTTTCTTT. Translating gives CASLTGSGTEAFF. V and J are TRBV2 and TRBJ1-1; 7 bases map to TRBD1. With V trimmed by 9 bases and J by 5 bases, 9 bases remained unmatched. The CDR3 consists of 13 residues. Germline loops: CDR1 SNHLY, CDR2 FYNNEI.

For the CDR3, the DNA is TGTGCCAGCAGCTTGGGATCGGCAGGCTGGGAAAAACTGTTTTTT. It encodes CASSLGSAGWEKLFF. The chain combines TRBV5-4 with TRBJ1-4; D uncertain. The CDR3 contains 15 residues. Trimming stripped 0 bases from V and 8 bases from J, with 14 bases between. Germline-derived CDR1 and CDR2 are SGHNT and YYREEE (reference sequence).

Here the CDR3 reads CASSRGQNEKLFF. DNA for the CDR3: TGTGCCAGCAGCCGAGGGCAAAATGAAAAACTGTTTTTT. This chain uses TRBV28 with TRBJ1-4; D unresolved. The CDR3 is made up of 13 amino acids. Looked up from germline, CDR1 is MDHEN and CDR2 is SYDVKM. V lost 6 bases to trimming and J lost 5 bases, with 10 bases between them.

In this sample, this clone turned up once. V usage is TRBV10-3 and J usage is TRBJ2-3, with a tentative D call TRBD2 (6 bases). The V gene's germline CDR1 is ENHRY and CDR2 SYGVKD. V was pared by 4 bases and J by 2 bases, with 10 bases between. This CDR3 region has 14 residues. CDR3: CAISGGAVTDTQYF. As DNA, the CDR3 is TGTGCCATCAGTGGCGGGGCCGTCACAGATACGCAGTATTTT.

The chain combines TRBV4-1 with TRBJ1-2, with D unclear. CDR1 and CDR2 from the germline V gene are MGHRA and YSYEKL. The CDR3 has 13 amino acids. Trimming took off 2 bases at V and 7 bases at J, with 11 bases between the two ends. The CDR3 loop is CASSQLSRGGYTF. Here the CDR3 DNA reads TGCGCCAGCAGCCAATTATCTCGGGGTGGCTACACCTTC.

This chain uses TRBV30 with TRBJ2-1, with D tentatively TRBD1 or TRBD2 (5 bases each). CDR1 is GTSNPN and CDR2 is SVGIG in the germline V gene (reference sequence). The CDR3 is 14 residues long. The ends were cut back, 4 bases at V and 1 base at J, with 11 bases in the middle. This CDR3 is CAWNGGRSYNEQFF. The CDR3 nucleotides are TGTGCCTGGAATGGGGGAAGGTCCTACAATGAGCAGTTCTTC.

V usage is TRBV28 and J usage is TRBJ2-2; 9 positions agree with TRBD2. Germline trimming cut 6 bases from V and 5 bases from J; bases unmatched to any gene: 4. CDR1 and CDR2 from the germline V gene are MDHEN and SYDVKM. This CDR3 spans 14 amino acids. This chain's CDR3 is CASRPSGATGELFF. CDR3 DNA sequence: TGTGCCAGCAGACCTAGCGGGGCGACCGGGGAGCTGTTTTTT.

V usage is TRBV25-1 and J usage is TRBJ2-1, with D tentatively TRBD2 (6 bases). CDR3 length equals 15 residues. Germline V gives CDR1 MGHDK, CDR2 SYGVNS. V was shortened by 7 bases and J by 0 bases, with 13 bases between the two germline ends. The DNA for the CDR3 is TGTGCCAGCATCTCCTATAGCGGCTCCTACAATGAGCAGTTCTTC. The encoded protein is CASISYSGSYNEQFF.